One and the same sample provided the 10 T cell receptor beta chains below, sequenced in a study of blood T cell repertoires in COVID-19. The protocol was immunoSEQ multiplex PCR, while the TCRdb copy is restricted to in-frame clones and leaves out a portion. The data contain approximately 210,000 clones, roughly 80% of them seen just once; the ten biggest clones take up about 7.8%. The source material was peripheral blood. The receptors originated from a woman over 75 with COVID-19, enrolled during active disease.

The rearrangement uses TRBV28 and TRBJ2-3; D gene uncertain. CDR1 and CDR2 from the germline V gene are MDHEN and SYDVKM. This CDR3 has 16 residues. Trimming shortened V by 3 bases and J by 1 base, and 14 bases separated the two germline ends. The CDR3: CASSLMRGGGTDTQYF. The CDR3 nucleotides are TGTGCCAGCAGTTTGATGCGAGGTGGTGGCACAGATACGCAGTATTTT.

The rearrangement joins TRBV5-1 to TRBJ1-1; 11 bases align to TRBD1. CDR3 length: 15 amino acids. Germline assignment: CDR1 SGHRS and CDR2 YFSETQ. V shed 0 bases, J shed 5 bases, and the junction held 3 bases outside the gene matches. DNA for the CDR3: TGCGCCAGCAGCTTGGCGGACAGGGGGCGAACTGAAGCTTTCTTT. Translating gives CASSLADRGRTEAFF. Looking up the rest from reference TRBV5-1 and TRBJ1-1 gives the full variable domain: KAGVTQTPRYLIKTRGQQVTLSCSPISGHRSVSWYQQTPGQGLQFLFEYFSETQRNKGNFPGRFSGRQFSNSRSEMNVSTLELGDSALYLCASSLADRGRTEAFFGQGTRLTVV.

V gene TRBV6-6 combines with J gene TRBJ1-2, with 7 bases lining up with TRBD1. Germline V gene sequence: CDR1 MNHNY, CDR2 SVGAGI (reference sequence). This CDR3 contains 17 residues. Losses at the gene ends were 6 bases for V and 3 bases for J; bases not matched to a gene: 16. The CDR3 DNA is TGTGCCAGCAGCCGACCCCGACAGGGTGAAATCGACTATGGCTACACCTTC. This codes for CASSRPRQGEIDYGYTF.

The rearrangement uses TRBV21-1 and TRBJ2-3; no DNA check was done on the table's D call, TRBD1. TRBV21-1 is a documented pseudogene. This CDR3 comprises 15 residues. DNA of the CDR3: TGTGCCAGCAGGGGACAGGGGGATGGGACAGATACGCAGTATTTT. It yields the protein CASRGQGDGTDTQYF.

This chain links TRBV6-6 with TRBJ1-1; D ambiguous. The CDR3 is 14 amino acids. CDR1 and CDR2 (germline): MNHNY, SVGAGI (reference sequence). The V gene lost 0 bases and the J gene lost 3 bases, with 8 bases spanning the gap. The CDR3 spells CASSYSIRDTEAFF. The CDR3 DNA reads TGTGCCAGCAGTTACTCGATCCGAGACACTGAAGCTTTCTTT.

The rearrangement links TRBV6-5 to TRBJ1-2; a possible D gene is TRBD1 (6 bases). Per the germline V gene, CDR1 is MNHEY and CDR2 is SVGAGI. The CDR3 consists of 14 residues. V was cut by 7 bases and J by 4 bases, with 16 bases left in between. CDR3 in DNA: TGTGCCAGCACCCCCTCGGGGGGCCCCTATGGCTACACCTTC. This codes for CASTPSGGPYGYTF.

The genes are TRBV20-1 and TRBJ1-5; D is perhaps TRBD1 (6 bases). Trimming took off 3 bases at V and 5 bases at J, with 17 bases between the two ends. The CDR3 has 15 amino acids. Germline assignment: CDR1 DFQATT and CDR2 SNEGSKA (reference sequence). CDR3 amino acids: CSASYSARGYQPQHF. The CDR3 bases are TGCAGTGCTAGTTATAGCGCCAGGGGATATCAGCCCCAGCATTTT.

Points on this clone: The sample contains more than one DNA sequence encoding this CDR3. V is TRBV6-6 and J is TRBJ1-5; a possible D gene is TRBD1 (6 bases). CDR3 length: 13 residues. Deletions cut 9 bases from V and 5 bases from J, with 14 bases between. Germline V lookup: CDR1 MNHNY, CDR2 SVGAGI (reference sequence). The CDR3 region has the DNA TGTGCCAGTCGAGAGCAGGGGTATCAGCCCCAGCATTTT. Its translation is CASREQGYQPQHF.

This rearrangement joins TRBV9 to TRBJ1-2, with D possibly matching TRBD1 (6 bases). Germline values: CDR1 SGDLS, CDR2 YYNGEE. Trimming took off 4 bases at V and 7 bases at J, with 20 bases between the two ends. This CDR3 has 15 residues. The CDR3 spells CASSPREGGFGGYTF. CDR3 sequence (DNA): TGTGCCAGCAGCCCAAGGGAGGGGGGGTTTGGTGGCTACACCTTC.

The chain combines TRBV20-1 with TRBJ2-2, with D unclear. V dropped 5 bases and J dropped 5 bases, with 6 bases sitting between them. This CDR3 has 11 amino acids. CDR1 is DFQATT and CDR2 is SNEGSKA in the germline V gene (reference sequence). The chain's CDR3 is CSASRTGELFF. The CDR3 DNA reads TGCAGTGCTTCCCGGACCGGGGAGCTGTTTTTT.